This T cell receptor beta chain was sequenced during a study of T-cell memory formation after mild COVID-19 (dated by TCRdb to about 2021). Broadly, across the study: TCR sequence clusters from the two donors were largely donor specific. T-cell clones expanding and contracting after mild COVID-19 in a couple of donors were tracked by longitudinal TCRalpha and TCRbeta repertoire sequencing. The cohort comprised two young, previously healthy adult volunteers, one female and one male.

What the work shows at the level of the full study, not this receptor alone: Clones contracting from day 15 to 85 had balanced CD4/CD8 phenotypes, while a second wave expanding from day 15 to 37 was biased towards CD4+. Some responding clones were detected in pre-infection memory, suggesting pre-existing cross-reactive memory T cells joined the SARS-CoV-2 response. The study covered only a couple of mild cases, and larger cohorts including severe cases with pre-infection samples were considered necessary. Contracting CD4+ clones were found mainly in CM and EM memory subsets, while CD8+ clones were enriched in EMRA. SARS-CoV-2 specificity was not confirmed for the second-wave clones peaking on day 37.

In the case of this clonotype: Its antigen is still unknown. No per-base quality is available; no much larger clone lies one base away.

Ficoll-Paque density gradient centrifugation was used to isolate PBMCs. Based on the germline V gene, the CDR1 and CDR2 sequences are MNHEY and SVGEGT. Taken from cysteine to phenylalanine, the CDR3 has 18 residues. Only CDR3 DNA remains: 54 bases, in frame from the first base. Compared with germline, V lacks 6 bases and J lacks 2 bases; bases without a gene match: 15. The sample was run on an Illumina NovaSeq 6000. TCRalpha and TCRbeta cDNA libraries were built by 5'RACE with constant-segment primers, adding sample barcodes and unique molecular identifiers. RNA was extracted from every sample with Trizol reagent. Library amplification was performed in two PCR steps, and a second sample barcode and Illumina TruSeq adapters were introduced in the second step. Sequencing of libraries was performed on an Illumina NovaSeq with 2 x 150 bp paired-end reads. The authors' pipeline ran thus. With migec v1.2.7, reads were demultiplexed and then collapsed into UMI-guided consensus sequences. Using mixcr v2.1.11, UMI consensuses were aligned to TRA and TRB V and J templates and then assembled into clonotypes. A clonotype was counted as expanded or contracted only if both edgeR and NoisET called the change significant, with noise models trained on biological replicates. For edgeR calls, the cutoffs were a false discovery rate-adjusted p below 0.01 and a log2 fold-change threshold of 1. As an exploratory analysis of dynamics, max-normalized trajectories of the 1000 most abundant clonotypes were examined with PCA combined with hierarchical clustering. Separately sequenced CD4+ and CD8+ repertoires were used to assign the CD4 or CD8 phenotype of responding clones. The raw public reads went through TCRdb reprocessing: fastp at Q25, MiXCR clone calling, in-frame beta chains kept. All rows with the same CDR3 protein become a single entry with the most common DNA and genes. The V and J calls come from TCRdb's annotation, not from the publication. The sample table shows about 340,000 distinct CDR3 sequences, and 20% are seen once. About 21% of the sample is held by the ten biggest clonotypes.

Here the chain combines TRBV6-2 or TRBV6-3 and TRBJ2-5; the junction holds 10 bases that match TRBD2. This TCR was sampled from a man in his late teens or twenties who had mild COVID-19 (a few samples of this study predate the infection). The sample titles of this study are shuffled in the database, so cell type and time point are left out; the donor was told from shared clones. The sample consisted of PBMCs or a T cell subset sorted from them (not recorded which). The DNA sequence is as follows: TGTGCCAGCAGCACCCCTCTTCCTAGCGGGGGTCTTCAAGAGACCCAGTACTTC. Its protein product is CASSTPLPSGGLQETQYF.